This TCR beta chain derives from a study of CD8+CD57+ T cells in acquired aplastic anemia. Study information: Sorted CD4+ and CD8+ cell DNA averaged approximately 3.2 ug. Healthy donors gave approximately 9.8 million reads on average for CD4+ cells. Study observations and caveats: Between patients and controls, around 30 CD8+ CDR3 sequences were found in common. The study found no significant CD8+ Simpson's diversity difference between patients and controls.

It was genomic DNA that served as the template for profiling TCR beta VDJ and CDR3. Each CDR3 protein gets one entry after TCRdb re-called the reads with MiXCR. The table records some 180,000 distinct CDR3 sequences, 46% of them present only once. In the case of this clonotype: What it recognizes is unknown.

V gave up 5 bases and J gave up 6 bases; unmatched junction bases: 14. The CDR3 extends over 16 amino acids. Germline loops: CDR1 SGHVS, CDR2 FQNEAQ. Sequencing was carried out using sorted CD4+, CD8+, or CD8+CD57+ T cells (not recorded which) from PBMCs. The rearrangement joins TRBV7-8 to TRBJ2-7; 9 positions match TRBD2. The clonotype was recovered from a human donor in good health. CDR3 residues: CASSPTSGRGGFEQYF. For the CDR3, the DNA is TGTGCCAGCAGCCCGACCTCCGGGCGGGGGGGTTTCGAGCAGTACTTC.